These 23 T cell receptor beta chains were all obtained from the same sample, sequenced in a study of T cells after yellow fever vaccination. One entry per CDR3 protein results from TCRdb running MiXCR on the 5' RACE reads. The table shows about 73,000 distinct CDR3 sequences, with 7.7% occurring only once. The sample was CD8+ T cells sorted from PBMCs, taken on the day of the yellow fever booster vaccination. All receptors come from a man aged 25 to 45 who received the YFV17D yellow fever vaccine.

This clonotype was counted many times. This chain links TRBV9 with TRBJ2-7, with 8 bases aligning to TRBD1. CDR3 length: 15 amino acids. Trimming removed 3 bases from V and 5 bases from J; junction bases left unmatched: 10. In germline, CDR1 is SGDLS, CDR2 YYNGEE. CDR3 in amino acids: CASSAGQGGLNEQYF. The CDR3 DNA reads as TGTGCCAGCAGCGCAGGACAGGGAGGTCTCAACGAGCAGTACTTC.

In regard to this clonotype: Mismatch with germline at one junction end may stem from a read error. CDR3 protein: CAASRDGGTYNEQFF. In DNA form, the CDR3 reads TGTGCCGCCAGCAGAGATGGGGGGACCTACAATGAGCAGTTCTTC. The rearrangement uses TRBV15 and TRBJ2-1; possibly TRBD2 for D (6 bases). The CDR3 has 15 amino acids. Germline lookup yields CDR1 LNHNV and CDR2 YYDKDF (reference sequence).

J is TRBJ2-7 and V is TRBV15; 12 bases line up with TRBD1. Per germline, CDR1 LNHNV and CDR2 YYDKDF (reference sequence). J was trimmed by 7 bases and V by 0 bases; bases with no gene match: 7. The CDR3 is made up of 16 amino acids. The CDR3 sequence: CATSRDLGQGAREQYF. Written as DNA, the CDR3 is TGTGCCACCAGCAGAGATTTGGGACAGGGGGCTCGGGAGCAGTACTTC. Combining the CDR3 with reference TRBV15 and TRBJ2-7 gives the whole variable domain DAMVIQNPRYQVTQFGKPVTLSCSQTLNHNVMYWYQQKSSQAPKLLFHYYDKDFNNEADTPDNFQSRRPNTSFCFLDIRSPGLGDTAMYLCATSRDLGQGAREQYFGPGTRLTVT.

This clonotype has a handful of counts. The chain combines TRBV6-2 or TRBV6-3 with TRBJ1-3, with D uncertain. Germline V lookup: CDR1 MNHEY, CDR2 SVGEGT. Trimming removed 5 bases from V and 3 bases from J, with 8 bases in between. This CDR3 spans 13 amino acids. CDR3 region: CASSAGFGNTIYF. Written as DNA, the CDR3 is TGTGCCAGCAGTGCTGGGTTTGGAAACACCATATATTTT.

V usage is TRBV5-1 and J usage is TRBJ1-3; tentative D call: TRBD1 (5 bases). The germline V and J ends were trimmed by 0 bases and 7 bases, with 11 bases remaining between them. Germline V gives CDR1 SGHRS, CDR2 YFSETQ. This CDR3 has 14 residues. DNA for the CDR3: TGCGCCAGCAGCTTGGAAGGGGACGGTAACACCATATATTTT. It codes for CASSLEGDGNTIYF.

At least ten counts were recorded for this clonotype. The CDR3 coding sequence is TGCGCCAGCAGCTCCCATGGTGGGGGTTGGACAGATACGCAGTATTTT. Translation gives CASSSHGGGWTDTQYF. The chain carries TRBV5-1 and TRBJ2-3; either TRBD1 or TRBD2 may fit D (5 bases each). Germline V gene data show CDR1 as SGHRS and CDR2 as YFSETQ. V was pared by 3 bases and J by 3 bases, with 17 bases between. CDR3 length: 16 amino acids. Filled out from reference TRBV5-1 and TRBJ2-3, the complete variable domain reads KAGVTQTPRYLIKTRGQQVTLSCSPISGHRSVSWYQQTPGQGLQFLFEYFSETQRNKGNFPGRFSGRQFSNSRSEMNVSTLELGDSALYLCASSSHGGGWTDTQYFGPGTRLTVL.

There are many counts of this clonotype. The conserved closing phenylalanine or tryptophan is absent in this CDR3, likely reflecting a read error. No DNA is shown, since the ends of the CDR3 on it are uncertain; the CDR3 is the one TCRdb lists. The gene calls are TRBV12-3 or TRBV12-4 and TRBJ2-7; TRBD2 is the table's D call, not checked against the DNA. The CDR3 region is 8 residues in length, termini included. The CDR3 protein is CAGTSPPE.

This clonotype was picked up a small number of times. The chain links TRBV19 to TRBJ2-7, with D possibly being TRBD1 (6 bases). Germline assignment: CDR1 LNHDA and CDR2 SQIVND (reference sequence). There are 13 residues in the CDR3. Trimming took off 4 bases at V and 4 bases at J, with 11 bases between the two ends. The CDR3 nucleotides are TGTGCCAGTAGTACCTTCCAGGGGTACGAGCAGTACTTC. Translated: CASSTFQGYEQYF.

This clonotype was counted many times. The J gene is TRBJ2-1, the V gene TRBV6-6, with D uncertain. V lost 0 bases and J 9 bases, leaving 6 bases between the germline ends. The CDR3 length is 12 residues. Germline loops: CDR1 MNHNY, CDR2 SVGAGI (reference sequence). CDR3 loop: CASSYSGPEQFF. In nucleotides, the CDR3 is TGTGCCAGCAGTTACTCTGGGCCTGAGCAGTTCTTC.

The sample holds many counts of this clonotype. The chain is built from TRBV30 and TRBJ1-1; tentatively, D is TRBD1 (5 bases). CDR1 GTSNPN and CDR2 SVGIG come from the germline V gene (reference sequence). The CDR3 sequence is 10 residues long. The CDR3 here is CAGIQAEAFF. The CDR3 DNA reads TGTGCAGGGATACAGGCTGAAGCTTTCTTT. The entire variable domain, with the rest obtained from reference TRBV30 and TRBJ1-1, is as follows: SQTIHQWPATLVQPVGSPLSLECTVEGTSNPNLYWYRQAAGRGLQLLFYSVGIGQISSEVPQNLSASRPQDRQFILSSKKLLLSDSGFYLCAGIQAEAFFGQGTRLTVV.

The CDR3 bases are TGTGCCAGCAGTTTTTATCCGGGACTAGCGGGATCTCCTAGCACAGATACGCAGTATTTT. Translating it yields CASSFYPGLAGSPSTDTQYF. The chain is built from TRBV6-2 or TRBV6-3 and TRBJ2-3; 13 bases map to TRBD2. Germline-derived CDR1 and CDR2 are MNHEY and SVGEGT. V gave up 4 bases and J gave up 0 bases; unmatched junction bases: 13. The CDR3 sequence is 20 residues long.

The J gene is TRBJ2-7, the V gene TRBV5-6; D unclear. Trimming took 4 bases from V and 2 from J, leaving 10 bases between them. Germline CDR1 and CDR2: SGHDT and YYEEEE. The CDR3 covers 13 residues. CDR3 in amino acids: CASSPHRPYEQYF. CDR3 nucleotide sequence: TGTGCCAGCAGCCCGCACAGACCCTACGAGCAGTACTTC.

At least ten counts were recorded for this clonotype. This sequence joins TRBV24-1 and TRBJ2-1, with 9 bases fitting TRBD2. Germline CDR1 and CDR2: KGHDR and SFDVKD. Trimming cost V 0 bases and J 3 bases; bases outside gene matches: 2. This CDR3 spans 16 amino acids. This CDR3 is CATSDLVSGSYNEQFF. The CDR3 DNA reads TGTGCCACCAGTGATTTGGTTAGCGGGAGCTACAATGAGCAGTTCTTC.

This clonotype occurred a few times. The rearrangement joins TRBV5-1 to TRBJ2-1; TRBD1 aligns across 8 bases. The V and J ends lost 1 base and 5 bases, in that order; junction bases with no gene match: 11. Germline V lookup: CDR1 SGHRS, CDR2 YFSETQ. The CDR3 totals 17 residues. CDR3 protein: CASSLLTGDYMDNEQFF. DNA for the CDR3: TGCGCCAGCAGCTTGTTGACAGGGGATTACATGGACAATGAGCAGTTCTTC.

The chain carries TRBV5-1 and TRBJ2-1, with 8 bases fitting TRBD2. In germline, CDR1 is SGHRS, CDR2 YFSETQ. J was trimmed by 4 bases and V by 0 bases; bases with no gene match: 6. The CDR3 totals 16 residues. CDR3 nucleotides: TGCGCCAGCAGCTTGGTTCCCGGGAGGGCTTACAATGAGCAGTTCTTC. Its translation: CASSLVPGRAYNEQFF.

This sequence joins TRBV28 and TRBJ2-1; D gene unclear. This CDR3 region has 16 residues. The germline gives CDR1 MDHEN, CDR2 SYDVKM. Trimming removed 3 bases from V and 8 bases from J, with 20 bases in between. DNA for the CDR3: TGTGCCAGCAGTTTGGTGCCGGGCCCTGTTTGGGATGAGCAGTTCTTC. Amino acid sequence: CASSLVPGPVWDEQFF. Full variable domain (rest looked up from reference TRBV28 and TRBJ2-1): DVKVTQSSRYLVKRTGEKVFLECVQDMDHENMFWYRQDPGLGLRLIYFSYDVKMKEKGDIPEGYSVSREKKERFSLILESASTNQTSMYLCASSLVPGPVWDEQFFGPGTRLTVL.

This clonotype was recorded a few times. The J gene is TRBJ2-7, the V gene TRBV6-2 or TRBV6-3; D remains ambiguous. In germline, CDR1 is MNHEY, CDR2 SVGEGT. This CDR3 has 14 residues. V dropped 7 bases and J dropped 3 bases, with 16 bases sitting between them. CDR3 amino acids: CASTAVSSYYEQYF. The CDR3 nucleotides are TGTGCCAGCACGGCGGTTTCCAGTTACTACGAGCAGTACTTC.

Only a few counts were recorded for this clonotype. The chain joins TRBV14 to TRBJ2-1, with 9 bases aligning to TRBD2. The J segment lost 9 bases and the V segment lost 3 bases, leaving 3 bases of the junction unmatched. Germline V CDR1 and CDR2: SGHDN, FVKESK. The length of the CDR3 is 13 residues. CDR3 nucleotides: TGTGCCAGCAGCCAGGGACTAGCCGGTGAGCAGTTCTTC. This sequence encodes CASSQGLAGEQFF.

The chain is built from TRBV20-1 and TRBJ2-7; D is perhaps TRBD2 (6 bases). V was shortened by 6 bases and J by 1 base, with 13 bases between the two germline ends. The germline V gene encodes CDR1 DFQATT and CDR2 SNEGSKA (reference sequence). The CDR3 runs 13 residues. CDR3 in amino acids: CSATGTLSYEQYF. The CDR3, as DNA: TGCAGTGCCACCGGGACTTTATCCTACGAGCAGTACTTC.

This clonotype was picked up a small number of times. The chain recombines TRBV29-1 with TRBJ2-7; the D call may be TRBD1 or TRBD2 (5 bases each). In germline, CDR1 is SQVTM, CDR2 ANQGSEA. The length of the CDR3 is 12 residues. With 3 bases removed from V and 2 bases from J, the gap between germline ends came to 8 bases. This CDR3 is CSVEGPAYEQYF. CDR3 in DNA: TGCAGCGTTGAGGGACCAGCCTACGAGCAGTACTTC.

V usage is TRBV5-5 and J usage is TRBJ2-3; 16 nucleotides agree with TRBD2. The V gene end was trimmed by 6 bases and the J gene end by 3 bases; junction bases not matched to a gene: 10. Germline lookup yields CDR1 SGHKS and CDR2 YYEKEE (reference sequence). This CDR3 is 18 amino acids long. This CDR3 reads CASITGTSGRARTDTQYF. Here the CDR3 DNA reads TGTGCCAGCATCACGGGGACTAGCGGGAGGGCCCGGACAGATACGCAGTATTTT.

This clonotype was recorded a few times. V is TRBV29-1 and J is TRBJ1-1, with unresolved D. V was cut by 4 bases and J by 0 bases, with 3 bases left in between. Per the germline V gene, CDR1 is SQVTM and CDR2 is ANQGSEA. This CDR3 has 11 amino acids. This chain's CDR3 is CSVAMNTEAFF. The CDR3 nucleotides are TGCAGCGTTGCCATGAACACTGAAGCTTTCTTT.

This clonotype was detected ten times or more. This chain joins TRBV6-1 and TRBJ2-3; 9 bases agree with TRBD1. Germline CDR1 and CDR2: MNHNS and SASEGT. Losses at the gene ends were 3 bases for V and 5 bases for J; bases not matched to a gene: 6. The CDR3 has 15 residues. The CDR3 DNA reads TGTGCCAGCAGTGATCGGGACAGGGCCATAGATACGCAGTATTTT. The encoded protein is CASSDRDRAIDTQYF.